This T cell receptor beta chain was identified during a study of T cell changes during pregnancy in multiple sclerosis. The assay was immunoSEQ multiplex PCR, and TCRdb's table has in-frame clones only and misses some. Here the sample spans approximately 52,000 clones, around 93% being singletons. This receptor was obtained from a female donor with multiple sclerosis, enrolled in a pregnancy study. The specimen was CD4+ T cells from peripheral blood mononuclear cells, collected after pregnancy.

The CDR3 region is CASSGPGQAFYEQYF. DNA of the CDR3: TGTGCCAGCAGCGGACCGGGACAGGCTTTCTACGAGCAGTACTTC. J is TRBJ2-7 and V is TRBV7-2; TRBD1 agrees at 8 bases. Germline values: CDR1 SGHTA, CDR2 FQGNSA. After removal of 5 bases from V and 3 bases from J, the junction contained 9 bases not matched to a gene. This CDR3 has 15 residues.